A single T cell receptor (beta chain) is shown here with its context. What it binds is unknown. The donors were part of the validation cohort, which consisted of under 150 subjects and was separate from the first cohort of roughly 620 subjects. The J segment lost 5 bases and the V segment lost 4 bases, leaving 10 bases of the junction unmatched. This CDR3 contains 16 residues. Germline V CDR1 and CDR2: SGHNT, YYREEE (reference sequence). The record originates from a study of cytomegalovirus exposure and HLA in healthy donors. Study-level points and caveats: In vitro experiments confirmed that a few CMV-associated chains were specific for CMV antigens. Most TCR sequences were uncommon, yet certain public TCRs appeared in many donors. The classifier reportedly diagnosed cytomegalovirus status with high specificity and sensitivity.

Clones were read by immunoSEQ multiplex PCR, and TCRdb kept only the in-frame ones, dropping some. The sample holds 50,000 or so clones; roughly 94% are singletons and the top ten take around 2%. The gene calls are TRBV5-4 and TRBJ2-2; 8 bases are a match to TRBD1. The sample consisted of PBMCs. The receptor was derived from a man aged 18 to 35 in good health and CMV-seronegative. The CDR3 loop is CASSPGQGDITGELFF. CDR3 bases: TGTGCCAGCAGCCCAGGACAGGGCGACATAACCGGGGAGCTGTTTTTT.